Given below is one T cell receptor beta chain in context. This sample is part of a study of OX40 agonist ivuxolimab in advanced cancers. The table came from immunoSEQ multiplex PCR; TCRdb's copy has only in-frame clones and leaves some out. The table records around 3,100 clones, around 79% of them present only once. This TCR came from an adult with an advanced solid tumor such as melanoma, head and neck, liver or kidney cancer. The source material was CD4+ or CD8+ T cells sorted from blood, sampled in a trial of the OX40 agonist ivuxolimab.

CDR3 DNA sequence: TGTGCCAGCAGTTACTCTCAGGACAGGGGGCGCGTTGGCTACACCTTC. This sequence encodes CASSYSQDRGRVGYTF. V is TRBV6-6 and J is TRBJ1-2, with 11 nucleotides matching TRBD1. The germline gives CDR1 MNHNY, CDR2 SVGAGI (reference sequence). This CDR3 has 16 residues. V was clipped by 0 bases and J by 7 bases; unmatched bases: 7.